This is a list of T cell receptor beta chains from one sample in a study of shared clonotypes between healthy human individuals. Sequencing used immunoSEQ multiplex PCR; TCRdb keeps in-frame clones, though not all of them. The table includes about half a million clones, 70% to 85% detected once. The specimen was PBMCs. These receptors all stem from a woman between 35 and 50 years old in good health. Some clones in this sample may be carry-over from other donors' samples. The CDR3 runs from the conserved cysteine through the conserved F or W. D genes are given only for firm matches. Size is stated for part of the rows, as once, few or many counts, or as a class when the clone is expanded.

D gene: .; clone size: .; J gene: TRBJ2-7; V gene: TRBV18; CDR3 length: 16; CDR3 protein: CASSPDSERASYEQYF; CDR3 DNA: TGTGCCAGCTCACCAGACTCGGAGAGGGCCTCTTACGAGCAGTACTTC
D gene: .; clone size: .; J gene: TRBJ1-1; V gene: TRBV6-1; CDR3 length: 15; CDR3 protein: CASSEHRQGHTEAFF; CDR3 DNA: TGTGCCAGCAGTGAACATCGGCAGGGACACACTGAAGCTTTCTTT
D gene: .; clone size: .; J gene: TRBJ1-3; V gene: TRBV6-5; CDR3 length: 14; CDR3 protein: CASRQGYPGNTIYF; CDR3 DNA: TGTGCCAGCAGGCAGGGGTACCCTGGAAACACCATATATTTT
D gene: .; clone size: .; J gene: TRBJ2-2; V gene: TRBV11-2; CDR3 length: 13; CDR3 protein: CASSRPGTGELFF; CDR3 DNA: TGTGCCAGCAGCCGACCGGGCACCGGGGAGCTGTTTTTT
D gene: TRBD1; clone size: .; J gene: TRBJ2-1; V gene: TRBV5-4; CDR3 length: 16; CDR3 protein: CASSLAAGGGYNEQFF; CDR3 DNA: TGTGCCAGCAGCTTGGCGGCAGGGGGTGGGTACAATGAGCAGTTCTTC
D gene: TRBD1; clone size: .; J gene: TRBJ2-7; V gene: TRBV18; CDR3 length: 15; CDR3 protein: CASSTGQGSLDEQYF; CDR3 DNA: TGTGCCAGCTCAACGGGACAGGGATCGTTGGACGAGCAGTACTTC
D gene: .; clone size: .; J gene: TRBJ1-1; V gene: TRBV30; CDR3 length: 11; CDR3 protein: CAWSDVTEAFF; CDR3 DNA: TGTGCCTGGAGTGATGTAACTGAAGCTTTCTTT
D gene: TRBD1; clone size: .; J gene: TRBJ2-7; V gene: TRBV11-2; CDR3 length: 13; CDR3 protein: CASSPDRGREQYF; CDR3 DNA: TGTGCCAGCAGCCCAGACAGGGGGCGCGAGCAGTACTTC
D gene: .; clone size: few; J gene: TRBJ2-1; V gene: TRBV7-2; CDR3 length: 15; CDR3 protein: CASGRVLGGVDEQFF; CDR3 DNA: TGTGCCAGCGGCAGAGTACTCGGGGGTGTGGATGAGCAGTTCTTC
D gene: .; clone size: .; J gene: TRBJ1-1; V gene: TRBV19; CDR3 length: 12; CDR3 protein: CASSSGTIEAFF; CDR3 DNA: TGTGCCAGTAGTTCCGGGACAATCGAAGCTTTCTTT
D gene: .; clone size: many; J gene: TRBJ2-3; V gene: TRBV13; CDR3 length: 14; CDR3 protein: CASSSRAGTDTQYF; CDR3 DNA: TGTGCCAGCAGCTCAAGGGCAGGGACAGATACGCAGTATTTT
D gene: TRBD1; clone size: .; J gene: TRBJ2-1; V gene: TRBV28; CDR3 length: 14; CDR3 protein: CASVAGGPINEQFF; CDR3 DNA: TGTGCCTCGGTGGCAGGGGGCCCAATCAATGAGCAGTTCTTC
D gene: .; clone size: once; J gene: TRBJ2-3; V gene: TRBV15; CDR3 length: 14; CDR3 protein: CATRAGNAQDTQYF; CDR3 DNA: TGTGCCACCAGGGCCGGGAATGCCCAGGATACGCAGTATTTT
D gene: TRBD1; clone size: once; J gene: TRBJ2-1; V gene: TRBV5-1; CDR3 length: 16; CDR3 protein: CASSPKPGQGANEQFF; CDR3 DNA: TGCGCCAGCAGCCCGAAACCGGGACAGGGGGCAAATGAGCAGTTCTTC
D gene: TRBD1; clone size: .; J gene: TRBJ1-3; V gene: TRBV6-4; CDR3 length: 14; CDR3 protein: CASRRQGNGNTIYF; CDR3 DNA: TGTGCCAGCAGGAGACAGGGGAATGGAAACACCATATATTTT
D gene: TRBD2; clone size: .; J gene: TRBJ2-7; V gene: TRBV4-3; CDR3 length: 16; CDR3 protein: CASSQDRGSPSYEQYF; CDR3 DNA: TGCGCCAGCAGCCAAGATCGCGGGAGCCCCTCCTACGAGCAGTACTTC
D gene: .; clone size: .; J gene: TRBJ2-2; V gene: TRBV5-1; CDR3 length: 12; CDR3 protein: CASSTDYGELFF; CDR3 DNA: TGCGCCAGCAGCACCGACTACGGGGAGCTGTTTTTT
D gene: .; clone size: .; J gene: TRBJ2-7; V gene: TRBV18; CDR3 length: 12; CDR3 protein: CASSPNSYEQYF; CDR3 DNA: TGTGCCAGCTCACCCAACTCCTACGAGCAGTACTTC
D gene: TRBD2; clone size: once; J gene: TRBJ2-3; V gene: TRBV4-2; CDR3 length: 17; CDR3 protein: CASSQGPTSGSTDTQYF; CDR3 DNA: TGTGCCAGCAGCCAAGGCCCCACTAGCGGGAGCACAGATACGCAGTATTTT
D gene: TRBD2; clone size: few; J gene: TRBJ2-1; V gene: TRBV28; CDR3 length: 15; CDR3 protein: CASTLLSGRADEQFF; CDR3 DNA: TGTGCCAGCACCCTCTTAAGCGGGAGGGCCGATGAGCAGTTCTTC
D gene: TRBD2; clone size: .; J gene: TRBJ2-7; V gene: TRBV27; CDR3 length: 13; CDR3 protein: CASRLAGSYEQYF; CDR3 DNA: TGTGCCAGCAGACTAGCGGGTTCCTACGAGCAGTACTTC
D gene: .; clone size: few; J gene: TRBJ2-5; V gene: TRBV10-3; CDR3 length: 15; CDR3 protein: CAARSGTRGGETQYF; CDR3 DNA: TGTGCCGCCCGGTCCGGGACCAGAGGGGGAGAGACCCAGTACTTC